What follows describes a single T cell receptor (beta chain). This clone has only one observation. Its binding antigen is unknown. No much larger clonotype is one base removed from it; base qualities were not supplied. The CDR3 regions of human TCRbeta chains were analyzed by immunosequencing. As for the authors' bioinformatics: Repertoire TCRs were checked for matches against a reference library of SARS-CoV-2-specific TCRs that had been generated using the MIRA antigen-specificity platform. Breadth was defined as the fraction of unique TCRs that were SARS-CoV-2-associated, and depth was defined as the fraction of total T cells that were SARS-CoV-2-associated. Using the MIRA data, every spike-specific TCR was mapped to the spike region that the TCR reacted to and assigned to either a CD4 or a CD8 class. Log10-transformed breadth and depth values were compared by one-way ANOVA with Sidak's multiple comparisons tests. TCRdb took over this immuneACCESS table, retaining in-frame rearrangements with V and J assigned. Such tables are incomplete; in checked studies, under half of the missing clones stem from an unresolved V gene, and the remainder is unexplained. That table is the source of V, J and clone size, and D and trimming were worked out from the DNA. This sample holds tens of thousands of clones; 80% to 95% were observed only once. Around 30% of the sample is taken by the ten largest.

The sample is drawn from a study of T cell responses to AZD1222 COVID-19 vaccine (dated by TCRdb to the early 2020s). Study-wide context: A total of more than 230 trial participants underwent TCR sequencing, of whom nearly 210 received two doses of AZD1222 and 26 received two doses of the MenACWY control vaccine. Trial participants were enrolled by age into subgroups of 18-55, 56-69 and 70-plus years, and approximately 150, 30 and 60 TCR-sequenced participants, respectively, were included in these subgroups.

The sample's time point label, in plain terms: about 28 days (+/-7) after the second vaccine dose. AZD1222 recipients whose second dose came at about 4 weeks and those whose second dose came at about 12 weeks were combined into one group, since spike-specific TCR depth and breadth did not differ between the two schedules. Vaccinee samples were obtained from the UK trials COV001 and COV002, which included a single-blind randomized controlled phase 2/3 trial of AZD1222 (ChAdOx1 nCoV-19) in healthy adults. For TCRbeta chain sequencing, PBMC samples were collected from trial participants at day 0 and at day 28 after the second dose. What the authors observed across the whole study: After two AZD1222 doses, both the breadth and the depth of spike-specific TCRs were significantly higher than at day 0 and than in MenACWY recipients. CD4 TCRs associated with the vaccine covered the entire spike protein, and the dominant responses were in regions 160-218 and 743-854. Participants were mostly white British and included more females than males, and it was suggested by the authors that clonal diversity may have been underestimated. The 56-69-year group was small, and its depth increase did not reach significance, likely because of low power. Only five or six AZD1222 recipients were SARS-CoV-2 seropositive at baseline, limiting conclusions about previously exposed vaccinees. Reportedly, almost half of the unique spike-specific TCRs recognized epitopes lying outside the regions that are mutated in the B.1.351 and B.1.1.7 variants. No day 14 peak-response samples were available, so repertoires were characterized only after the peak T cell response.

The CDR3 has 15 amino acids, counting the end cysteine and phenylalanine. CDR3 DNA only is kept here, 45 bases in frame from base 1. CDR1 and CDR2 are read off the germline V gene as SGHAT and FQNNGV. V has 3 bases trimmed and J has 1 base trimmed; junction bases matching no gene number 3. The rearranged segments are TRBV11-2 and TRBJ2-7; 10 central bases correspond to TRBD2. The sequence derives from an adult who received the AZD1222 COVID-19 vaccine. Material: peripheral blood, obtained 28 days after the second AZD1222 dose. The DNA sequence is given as TGTGCCAGCAGCTTTCGGACTAGCGGATCCTACGAGCAGTACTTC. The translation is CASSFRTSGSYEQYF.